A selection of T cell receptor beta chains follows, all from one sample in a study of blood T cells in healthy people across ages. Via MiXCR, TCRdb re-called the 5' RACE reads, giving one row per CDR3 protein. The sample has 750,000 to 950,000 distinct CDR3 sequences; 25% to 35% are singletons. These data were likewise used in another study, on T cells of mothers and their children.

The sample was blood. These TCRs come from a woman aged 35 to 49 in good health. Both conserved end residues are part of each CDR3. Each record gives: D gene, clone size, J gene, V gene, CDR3 DNA, CDR3 protein. A D gene is named only where the DNA matches it firmly. For some rows the clone size is stated as once, few or many, or as a class when expanded; others skip it.

D: TRBD2; size: many; J: TRBJ2-7; V: TRBV20-1; DNA: TGCAGTGCTCAAAAGACTAGCGGGGGCTACGAGCAGTACTTC; CDR3: CSAQKTSGGYEQYF
D: TRBD1; size: few; J: TRBJ1-2; V: TRBV7-8; DNA: TGTGCCAGCAGCTCGAGGACAGGGGGTGGCTACACCTTC; CDR3: CASSSRTGGGYTF
D: TRBD2; size: NA; J: TRBJ2-4; V: TRBV20-1; DNA: TGCAGTGCCGCGGGGGGCCCAGCCAAAAACATTCAGTACTTC; CDR3: CSAAGGPAKNIQYF
D: TRBD1; size: few; J: TRBJ2-5; V: TRBV5-1; DNA: TGCGCCAGCAGTGAACAGGGGACGGAGACCCAGTACTTC; CDR3: CASSEQGTETQYF
D: NA; size: NA; J: TRBJ1-5; V: TRBV27; DNA: TGTGCCAGCAGTTGTGCCGAAGATAGCAATCAGCCCCAGCATTTT; CDR3: CASSCAEDSNQPQHF
D: TRBD1; size: few; J: TRBJ1-1; V: TRBV28; DNA: TGTGCCAGCAACCTGGGACAGACAATGAACACTGAAGCTTTCTTT; CDR3: CASNLGQTMNTEAFF
D: TRBD2; size: few; J: TRBJ2-7; V: TRBV7-9; DNA: TGTGCCAGCAGCGCCGGGGACGGGGGGTACCACGAGCAGTACTTC; CDR3: CASSAGDGGYHEQYF
D: TRBD1; size: many; J: TRBJ2-1; V: TRBV7-3; DNA: TGTGCCAGCAGGAGGGACAGGGGAGGCAATGAGCAGTTCTTC; CDR3: CASRRDRGGNEQFF
D: NA; size: few; J: TRBJ2-5; V: TRBV18; DNA: TGTGCCAGCTCACCACCAGCGGGCGTGCAAGAGACCCAGTACTTC; CDR3: CASSPPAGVQETQYF
D: TRBD1; size: many; J: TRBJ1-4; V: TRBV20-1; DNA: TGCAGTGCTAGTGGTAGGGGGCCTAAGAAAAAACTGTTTTTT; CDR3: CSASGRGPKKKLFF
D: TRBD2; size: many; J: TRBJ2-5; V: TRBV29-1; DNA: TGCAGCGTTGGTCTACCGCGGGGGGGGCGGGAGACCCAGTACTTC; CDR3: CSVGLPRGGRETQYF
D: TRBD1; size: many; J: TRBJ2-7; V: TRBV14; DNA: TGTGCCAGCAGCCAACTACTCGGACAGGGCGAGCAGTACTTC; CDR3: CASSQLLGQGEQYF
D: TRBD2; size: NA; J: TRBJ2-5; V: TRBV20-1; DNA: TGCAGTGCTAGAGAGGGGACTAGTGAGGAGACCCAGTACTTC; CDR3: CSAREGTSEETQYF
D: TRBD1; size: NA; J: TRBJ2-1; V: TRBV11-2; DNA: TGTGCCAGCAGCTATCGGACAGGGAGTACCCTCTACAATGAGCAGTTCTTC; CDR3: CASSYRTGSTLYNEQFF
D: NA; size: few; J: TRBJ1-2; V: TRBV29-1; DNA: TGCAGCGTTGAAGATGCGGGGACTGGCGGCTACACCTTC; CDR3: CSVEDAGTGGYTF
D: NA; size: few; J: TRBJ1-2; V: TRBV5-1; DNA: TGCGCCAGCAGCTTGGTGGTAGGGCAGGGCTACACCTTC; CDR3: CASSLVVGQGYTF
D: TRBD1; size: NA; J: TRBJ1-2; V: TRBV7-2; DNA: TGTGCCAGCAGCTTAAGGCGTGATGGAAAGGGGGCGCAGTATGGCTACACCTTC; CDR3: CASSLRRDGKGAQYGYTF
D: NA; size: NA; J: TRBJ2-1; V: TRBV5-1; DNA: TGCGCCAGCAGTCGATCGGGGGTTAGTGGCAATGAGCAGTTCTTC; CDR3: CASSRSGVSGNEQFF
D: TRBD1; size: few; J: TRBJ1-2; V: TRBV12-3/TRBV12-4; DNA: TGTGCCAGCAGGAGGGGAGGGACAGTTCTAAACTATGGCTACACCTTC; CDR3: CASRRGGTVLNYGYTF
D: NA; size: NA; J: TRBJ1-1; V: TRBV6-1; DNA: TGTGCCAGCAGTCCCCGGGGGAGTGAAGCTTTCTTT; CDR3: CASSPRGSEAFF
D: NA; size: NA; J: TRBJ2-7; V: TRBV7-2; DNA: TGTGCCAGCAGCTTTCAGGGGGGGGCTCTCTCCTACGAGCAGTACTTC; CDR3: CASSFQGGALSYEQYF
D: TRBD2; size: few; J: TRBJ2-5; V: TRBV10-3; DNA: TGTGCCATCAGAACTAGCGGGGGAACTCAAGAGACCCAGTACTTC; CDR3: CAIRTSGGTQETQYF
D: NA; size: NA; J: TRBJ2-7; V: TRBV5-1; DNA: TGCGCCAGCAGCTTGGAATGGGGGGTTAGCTCCTACGAGCAGTACTTC; CDR3: CASSLEWGVSSYEQYF
D: NA; size: NA; J: TRBJ1-2; V: TRBV12-3/TRBV12-4; DNA: TGTGCCAGCAGAGAAAATCTGCGCAACTATGGCTACACCTTC; CDR3: CASRENLRNYGYTF
D: NA; size: NA; J: TRBJ1-1; V: TRBV14; DNA: TGTGCCAGCAGCCAGCAGCTGAACACTGAAGCTTTCTTT; CDR3: CASSQQLNTEAFF
D: TRBD1; size: NA; J: TRBJ2-5; V: TRBV20-1; DNA: TGCAGTGCCCCGCTTTCACAGGGGAGAGAGACCCAGTACTTC; CDR3: CSAPLSQGRETQYF
D: NA; size: many; J: TRBJ2-1; V: TRBV20-1; DNA: TGCAGTGCTAGAGATAGGGTCTCGCCTGAGCAGTTCTTC; CDR3: CSARDRVSPEQFF
D: NA; size: few; J: TRBJ1-2; V: TRBV5-6; DNA: TGTGCCAGCAGCTTGACGCGGGTCGCCTATGGCTACACCTTC; CDR3: CASSLTRVAYGYTF
D: TRBD1; size: many; J: TRBJ2-7; V: TRBV28; DNA: TGTGCCAGCACTCGGGACAGGTCCCCCTCTGGACTCTACGAGCAGTACTTC; CDR3: CASTRDRSPSGLYEQYF
D: TRBD2; size: many; J: TRBJ2-7; V: TRBV20-1; DNA: TGCAGTGCCCGAGGGGCTAGCGGCTACGAGCAGTACTTC; CDR3: CSARGASGYEQYF
D: NA; size: NA; J: TRBJ1-2; V: TRBV20-1; DNA: TGCAGTGCCCGCTTGGCTGGCTATGGCTACACCTTC; CDR3: CSARLAGYGYTF
D: NA; size: NA; J: TRBJ2-1; V: TRBV9; DNA: TGTGCCAGCAGCGCCCCCTACGGGGGAAATGAGCAGTTCTTC; CDR3: CASSAPYGGNEQFF
D: TRBD1; size: NA; J: TRBJ2-1; V: TRBV6-2/TRBV6-3; DNA: TGTGCCAGCAGGAGCCGACAGGGGGCGAACAATGAGCAGTTCTTC; CDR3: CASRSRQGANNEQFF